The 30 T cell receptor beta chains below all came from one sample that was sequenced in a study of OX40 agonist ivuxolimab in advanced cancers. Sequencing used immunoSEQ multiplex PCR; TCRdb keeps in-frame clones, though not all of them. The sample consists of about 59,000 clones, around 87% of them appearing once. Sequenced material: CD4+ or CD8+ T cells sorted from blood, taken in a trial of the OX40 agonist ivuxolimab. These receptors were collected from an adult with an advanced solid tumor such as melanoma, head and neck, liver or kidney cancer.

This rearrangement joins TRBV4-3 to TRBJ1-5; the match to TRBD1 covers 8 bases. Per the germline V gene, CDR1 is LGHNA and CDR2 is YSLEER. The CDR3 has 15 amino acids. With 3 bases clipped from V and 6 bases from J, the junction kept 7 bases outside the gene matches. For the CDR3, the DNA is TGCGCCAGCAGCCAGGCCGGACAGGGAGGTCAGCCCCAGCATTTT. Protein: CASSQAGQGGQPQHF.

The gene calls are TRBV6-1 and TRBJ2-7, with D hard to call. The germline V gene encodes CDR1 MNHNS and CDR2 SASEGT. Trimming shortened V by 7 bases and J by 3 bases, and 13 bases separated the two germline ends. The CDR3 consists of 13 residues. The CDR3 DNA sequence: TGTGCCAGCACTTGGGCAGAATACTACGAGCAGTACTTC. It encodes CASTWAEYYEQYF.

The V and J genes are TRBV5-5 and TRBJ2-7; 8 bases match TRBD1. Germline V gene data show CDR1 as SGHKS and CDR2 as YYEKEE (reference sequence). The CDR3 runs to 14 residues. The V segment lost 6 bases and the J segment 3 bases; nucleotides outside the gene matches: 8. CDR3 DNA: TGTGCCAGCACGGTGACAGGGGCGAACTACGAGCAGTACTTC. This sequence encodes CASTVTGANYEQYF.

V and J are TRBV4-1 and TRBJ1-4, with D perhaps TRBD1 (6 bases). Trimming took off 1 base at V and 4 bases at J, with 10 bases between the two ends. Looked up from germline, CDR1 is MGHRA and CDR2 is YSYEKL. The CDR3 runs to 15 residues. CDR3 in amino acids: CASSQGSGVNEKLFF. The CDR3 nucleotides read TGCGCCAGCAGCCAAGGGTCAGGGGTTAATGAAAAACTGTTTTTT.

The V gene is TRBV28, the J gene TRBJ1-1; 8 nucleotides line up with TRBD1. The junction had 10 bases not matched to a gene; V was cut back by 4 bases and J by 3 bases. The CDR3 contains 16 residues. In germline, CDR1 is MDHEN, CDR2 SYDVKM. DNA for the CDR3: TGTGCCAGCAGTTCACCCGGGACAGGCGGGGACACTGAAGCTTTCTTT. Protein product: CASSSPGTGGDTEAFF.

The chain uses TRBV30 and TRBJ1-2, with D possibly TRBD1 on 5 matching bases. Germline CDR1 and CDR2: GTSNPN and SVGIG (reference sequence). The V and J ends lost 2 bases and 4 bases respectively, with 11 bases between them. The length of the CDR3 is 13 residues. CDR3 sequence: CAWSRGRPYGYTF. The CDR3, as DNA: TGTGCCTGGAGTCGGGGCAGGCCCTATGGCTACACCTTC.

The gene calls are TRBV19 and TRBJ1-1; tentatively, D is TRBD1 (5 bases). Trimming pared 5 bases from V and 2 bases from J, leaving 18 bases between. Germline CDR1 LNHDA, CDR2 SQIVND (reference sequence). This CDR3 has 16 residues. The CDR3 protein is CASSPGPRRTNTEAFF. CDR3 coding DNA: TGTGCCAGTAGTCCGGGACCCCGTAGAACCAACACTGAAGCTTTCTTT.

Only a few counts were recorded for this clone. The rearrangement links TRBV5-1 to TRBJ2-7, with 12 bases aligning to TRBD1. The CDR3 has 15 amino acids. Germline CDR1 reads SGHRS; CDR2 reads YFSETQ. The ends lost 3 bases at V and 7 bases at J; junction bases unmatched: 8. This CDR3 is CASSSGQGARMEQYF. The CDR3 region has the DNA TGCGCCAGCAGCTCGGGACAGGGGGCTCGGATGGAGCAGTACTTC.

This clone occurred once. V gene TRBV7-8 combines with J gene TRBJ2-2; 7 bases match TRBD2. This CDR3 region has 15 residues. CDR1 SGHVS and CDR2 FQNEAQ come from the germline V gene. Trimming cost V 1 base and J 6 bases; bases outside gene matches: 5. This chain's CDR3 is CASSLVEGRAGELFF. The CDR3 DNA reads as TGTGCCAGCAGCTTAGTGGAAGGGAGGGCCGGGGAGCTGTTTTTT.

The gene calls are TRBV11-2 and TRBJ1-1, with D hard to call. CDR3 size: 14 residues. CDR1 and CDR2 (germline): SGHAT, FQNNGV. V was trimmed by 5 bases and J by 5 bases, leaving 15 bases between them. The CDR3 sequence: CASSPPVTWTEAFF. DNA of the CDR3: TGTGCCAGCAGCCCGCCGGTGACTTGGACTGAAGCTTTCTTT.

The chain links TRBV27 to TRBJ2-7; 12 positions agree with TRBD2. The V gene end was trimmed by 6 bases and the J gene end by 2 bases; junction bases not matched to a gene: 2. The CDR3 length is 14 residues. Per the germline V gene, CDR1 is MNHEY and CDR2 is SMNVEV (reference sequence). The CDR3 DNA is TGTGCCAGCAGATGGACTAGCGGGGCCTACGAGCAGTACTTC. This codes for CASRWTSGAYEQYF.

This chain links TRBV5-4 with TRBJ1-2; D gene ambiguous. The germline V and J ends were trimmed by 5 bases and 3 bases, with 11 bases remaining between them. CDR3 length: 13 residues. Per the germline V gene, CDR1 is SGHNT and CDR2 is YYREEE (reference sequence). This CDR3 is CASSTPLDYGYTF. The DNA for the CDR3 is TGTGCCAGCAGTACCCCCCTTGACTATGGCTACACCTTC.

This clone showed up just once. This chain joins TRBV5-5 and TRBJ2-1; TRBD2 matches 9 bases. The CDR3 extends over 18 amino acids. CDR1 is SGHKS, CDR2 YYEKEE, per germline (reference sequence). Trimming removed 0 bases from V and 4 bases from J; junction bases left unmatched: 11. This chain's CDR3 is CASSLGPSGTLTYNEQFF. For the CDR3, the DNA is TGTGCCAGCAGCTTGGGGCCTAGCGGGACATTGACGTACAATGAGCAGTTCTTC.

The CDR3 bases are TGTGCCAGCAGGCTCGACAGGGACTATGGCTACACCTTC. This gives the protein CASRLDRDYGYTF. The chain combines TRBV2 with TRBJ1-2, with 7 nucleotides matching TRBD1. The germline V gene has CDR1 SNHLY and CDR2 FYNNEI. The CDR3 totals 13 residues. V was clipped by 6 bases and J by 3 bases; unmatched bases: 4.

This rearrangement joins TRBV18 to TRBJ1-4, with D uncertain. Trimming left V 2 bases short and J 8 bases short, with 15 bases between. The CDR3 is made up of 15 amino acids. Germline loops: CDR1 KGHSH, CDR2 LQKENI. The CDR3 loop reads CASSPAGVSSEKLFF. The CDR3 DNA sequence: TGTGCCAGCTCACCAGCTGGGGTCAGCTCCGAAAAACTGTTTTTT.

The chain recombines TRBV10-3 with TRBJ2-1; 9 bases line up with TRBD2. The CDR3 contains 15 residues. Germline V lookup: CDR1 ENHRY, CDR2 SYGVKD. The V gene end was trimmed by 5 bases and the J gene end by 2 bases; junction bases not matched to a gene: 4. The CDR3 here is CAISLIAGAYNEQFF. CDR3 nucleotide sequence: TGTGCCATCAGTCTGATAGCGGGGGCCTACAATGAGCAGTTCTTC.

The chain combines TRBV4-1 with TRBJ2-7; D is undetermined. Germline CDR1 and CDR2: MGHRA and YSYEKL. Trimming left V 3 bases short and J 2 bases short, with 5 bases between. There are 12 residues in the CDR3. The CDR3 DNA reads as TGCGCCAGCAGCCAGGGTCCCTACGAGCAGTACTTC. This gives the protein CASSQGPYEQYF.

The gene calls are TRBV2 and TRBJ1-1; D perhaps matches TRBD1 (5 bases). There are 12 residues in the CDR3. V lost 3 bases to trimming and J lost 4 bases, with 6 bases between them. The germline CDR1 and CDR2 sequences are SNHLY and FYNNEI. Here the CDR3 reads CASSERGTEAFF. In DNA, the CDR3 is TGTGCCAGCAGTGAGAGGGGCACTGAAGCTTTCTTT.

The chain recombines TRBV4-1 with TRBJ2-1, with 10 nucleotides matching TRBD2. The CDR3 loop spans 17 amino acids. CDR1 is MGHRA, CDR2 YSYEKL, per germline. V shed 4 bases and J 6 bases; nucleotides not matched to a gene: 12. The CDR3 here is CASSLVLRTSGPNEQFF. The DNA for the CDR3 is TGCGCCAGCAGCCTAGTCCTCCGGACTAGCGGTCCCAATGAGCAGTTCTTC.

This chain uses TRBV10-2 with TRBJ2-3; D is possibly TRBD1 (6 bases). With 1 base removed from V and 2 bases from J, the gap between germline ends came to 13 bases. Germline lookup yields CDR1 WSHSY and CDR2 SAAADI. The CDR3 has 16 residues. The CDR3 reads CASSELTGRVTDTQYF. The CDR3 coding sequence is TGCGCCAGCAGTGAGTTGACAGGAAGGGTCACAGATACGCAGTATTTT.

The chain has TRBV7-2 and TRBJ1-1; D remains unclear. The length of the CDR3 is 13 residues. Trimming took 5 bases from V and 2 from J, leaving 9 bases between them. Germline V CDR1 and CDR2: SGHTA, FQGNSA. The CDR3 coding sequence is TGTGCCAGCAGCCGACCGGGAAACACTGAAGCTTTCTTT. Its protein product is CASSRPGNTEAFF.

This chain uses TRBV5-5 with TRBJ2-7; the match to TRBD2 covers 7 bases. After removal of 2 bases from V and 6 bases from J, the junction contained 11 bases not matched to a gene. CDR1 and CDR2 (germline): SGHKS, YYEKEE (reference sequence). The CDR3 length is 15 residues. The CDR3 bases are TGTGCCAGCAGCTTAAGCGGAGCCGAGCGGGGCGAGCAGTACTTC. Translation: CASSLSGAERGEQYF.

This clone was detected only a few times. The J gene is TRBJ2-3, the V gene TRBV6-1; D not certain. The CDR3 is made up of 14 amino acids. V was shortened by 6 bases and J by 1 base, with 11 bases between the two germline ends. CDR1 MNHNS and CDR2 SASEGT come from the germline V gene. The CDR3 loop reads CASSFSEGTDTQYF. CDR3 sequence (DNA): TGTGCCAGCAGCTTCTCCGAGGGCACAGATACGCAGTATTTT.

The chain joins TRBV10-1 to TRBJ2-1, with D hard to call. The CDR3 runs 13 residues. V lost 4 bases, J lost 9 bases, and 13 bases lay in between. Germline CDR1 is WNHNN and CDR2 is SYGVQD (reference sequence). This chain's CDR3 is CASSGERVGEQFF. In DNA form, the CDR3 reads TGCGCCAGCAGTGGGGAAAGGGTGGGTGAGCAGTTCTTC.

The chain has TRBV5-1 and TRBJ2-3; no reliable D call. V was pared by 5 bases and J by 0 bases, with 7 bases between. The CDR3 loop spans 13 amino acids. CDR1 and CDR2 (germline): SGHRS, YFSETQ. Here the CDR3 DNA reads TGCGCCAGCAGAGTAACTAGCACAGATACGCAGTATTTT. Its translation: CASRVTSTDTQYF.

The chain links TRBV5-4 to TRBJ1-2; D gene unclear. V was trimmed by 1 base and J by 5 bases, leaving 12 bases between them. Germline CDR1 and CDR2: SGHNT and YYREEE (reference sequence). CDR3 length equals 14 residues. The CDR3 protein is CASSLRGDPYGYTF. The CDR3 DNA is TGTGCCAGCAGCTTGAGAGGCGATCCATATGGCTACACCTTC.

The genes are TRBV28 and TRBJ2-3, with 7 bases aligning to TRBD2. The germline CDR1 and CDR2 sequences are MDHEN and SYDVKM. V was clipped by 3 bases and J by 2 bases; unmatched bases: 5. The CDR3 spans 15 residues. The CDR3 coding sequence is TGTGCCAGCAGTTTTGCGGGAGCGACCACAGATACGCAGTATTTT. Amino acid sequence: CASSFAGATTDTQYF.

The V call is TRBV5-4, the J call TRBJ2-3, with TRBD2 identical over 8 bases. The CDR3 spans 17 residues. CDR1 SGHNT and CDR2 YYREEE come from the germline V gene (reference sequence). V gave up 0 bases and J gave up 0 bases; unmatched junction bases: 6. The CDR3 DNA is TGTGCCAGCAGCTTGGGGCGAGCTAGCGGGAGCACAGATACGCAGTATTTT. Protein sequence: CASSLGRASGSTDTQYF.

The genes are TRBV11-2 and TRBJ2-3; 10 positions agree with TRBD1. The CDR3 totals 15 residues. J lost 4 bases, V lost 5 bases, and 6 bases had no gene match. Germline V gene data show CDR1 as SGHAT and CDR2 as FQNNGV. CDR3 amino acids: CASSPGGTGADTQYF. The CDR3 DNA follows: TGTGCCAGCAGCCCGGGGGGGACAGGGGCAGATACGCAGTATTTT.

The chain recombines TRBV7-2 with TRBJ2-7; the D gene could be TRBD1 or TRBD2 (5 bases each). In germline, CDR1 is SGHTA, CDR2 FQGNSA. The CDR3 consists of 18 residues. Trimming left V 5 bases short and J 2 bases short, with 25 bases between. The CDR3 loop is CASSPYQTSGTAAYEQYF. Here the CDR3 DNA reads TGTGCCAGCAGCCCATATCAGACTTCCGGGACCGCAGCCTACGAGCAGTACTTC.